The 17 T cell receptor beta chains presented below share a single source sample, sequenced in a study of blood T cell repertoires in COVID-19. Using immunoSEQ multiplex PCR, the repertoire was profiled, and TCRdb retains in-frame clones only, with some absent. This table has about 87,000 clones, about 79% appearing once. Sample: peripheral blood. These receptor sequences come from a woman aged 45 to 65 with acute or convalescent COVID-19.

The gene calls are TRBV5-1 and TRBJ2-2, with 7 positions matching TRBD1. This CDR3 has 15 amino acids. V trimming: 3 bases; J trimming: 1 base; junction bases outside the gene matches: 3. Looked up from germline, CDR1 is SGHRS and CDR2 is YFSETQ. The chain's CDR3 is CASSYGTENTGELFF. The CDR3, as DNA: TGCGCCAGCAGCTACGGGACAGAGAACACCGGGGAGCTGTTTTTT.

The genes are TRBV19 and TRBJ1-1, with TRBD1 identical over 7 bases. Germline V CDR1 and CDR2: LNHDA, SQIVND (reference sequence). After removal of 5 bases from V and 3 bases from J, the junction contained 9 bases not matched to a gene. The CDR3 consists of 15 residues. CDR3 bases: TGTGCCAGTAGTGAGGACAGGAGGCCCTACACTGAAGCTTTCTTT. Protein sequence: CASSEDRRPYTEAFF.

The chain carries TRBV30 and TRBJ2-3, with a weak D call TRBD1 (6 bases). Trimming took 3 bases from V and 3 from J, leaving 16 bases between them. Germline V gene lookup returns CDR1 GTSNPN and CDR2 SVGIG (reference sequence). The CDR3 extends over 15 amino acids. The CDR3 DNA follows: TGTGCCTGGAGCCTAACGAGGCAGGGGACAGATACGCAGTATTTT. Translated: CAWSLTRQGTDTQYF.

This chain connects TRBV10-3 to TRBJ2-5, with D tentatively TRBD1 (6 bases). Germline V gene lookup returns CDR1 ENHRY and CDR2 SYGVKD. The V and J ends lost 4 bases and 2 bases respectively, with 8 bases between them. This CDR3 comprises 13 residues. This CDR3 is CAISGQVQETQYF. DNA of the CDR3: TGTGCCATCAGTGGACAGGTTCAAGAGACCCAGTACTTC.

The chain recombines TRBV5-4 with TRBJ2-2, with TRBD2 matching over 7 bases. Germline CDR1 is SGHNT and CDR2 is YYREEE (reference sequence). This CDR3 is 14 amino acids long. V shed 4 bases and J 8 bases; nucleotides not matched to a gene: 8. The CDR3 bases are TGTGCCAGCAGCGTCGCGGGGGACCCTGGGGAGCTGTTTTTT. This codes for CASSVAGDPGELFF.

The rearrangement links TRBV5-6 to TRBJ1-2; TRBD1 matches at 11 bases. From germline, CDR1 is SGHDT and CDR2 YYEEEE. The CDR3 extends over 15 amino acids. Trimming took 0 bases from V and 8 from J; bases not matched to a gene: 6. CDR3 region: CASSLDIGQGAGYTF. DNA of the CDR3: TGTGCCAGCAGCTTGGATATTGGACAGGGGGCGGGCTACACCTTC.

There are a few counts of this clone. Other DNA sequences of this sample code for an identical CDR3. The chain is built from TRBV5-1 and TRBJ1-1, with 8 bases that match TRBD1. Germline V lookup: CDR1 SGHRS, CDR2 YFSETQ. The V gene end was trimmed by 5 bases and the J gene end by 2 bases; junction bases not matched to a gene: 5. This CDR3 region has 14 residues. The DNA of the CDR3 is TGCGCCAGCAGTTCTCAGGGGGCCAACACTGAAGCTTTCTTT. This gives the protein CASSSQGANTEAFF.

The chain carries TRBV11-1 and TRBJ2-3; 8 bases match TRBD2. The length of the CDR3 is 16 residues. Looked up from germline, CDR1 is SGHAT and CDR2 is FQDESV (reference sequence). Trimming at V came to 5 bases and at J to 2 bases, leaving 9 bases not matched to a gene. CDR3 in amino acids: CASSLGRGVFTDTQYF. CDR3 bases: TGTGCCAGCAGCCTCGGGCGGGGGGTCTTCACAGATACGCAGTATTTT.

The CDR3 reads CASSRRGSGNTIYF. CDR3 sequence (DNA): TGTGCCAGCAGTAGAAGGGGCTCTGGAAACACCATATATTTT. This chain links TRBV28 with TRBJ1-3; the D gene is possibly TRBD1 (5 bases). V was trimmed by 5 bases and J by 0 bases, leaving 8 bases between them. The CDR3 extends over 14 amino acids. Per germline, CDR1 MDHEN and CDR2 SYDVKM.

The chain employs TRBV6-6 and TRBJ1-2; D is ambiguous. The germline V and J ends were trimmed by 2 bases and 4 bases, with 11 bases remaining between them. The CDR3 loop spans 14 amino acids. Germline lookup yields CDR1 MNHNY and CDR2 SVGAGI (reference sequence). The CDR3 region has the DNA TGTGCCAGCAGTTACGGACGGGGTAGCTATGGCTACACCTTC. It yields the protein CASSYGRGSYGYTF.

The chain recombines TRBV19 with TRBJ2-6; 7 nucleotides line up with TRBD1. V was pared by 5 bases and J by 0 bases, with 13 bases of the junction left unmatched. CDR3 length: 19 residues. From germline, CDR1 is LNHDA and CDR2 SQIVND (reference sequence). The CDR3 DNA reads TGTGCCAGTAGTCTCCACACAGGGGCGTCCCACTCTGGGGCCAACGTCCTGACTTTC. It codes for CASSLHTGASHSGANVLTF.

DNA for the CDR3: TGTGCCAGCAGCTTAGGGACAGAGAACACTGAAGCTTTCTTT. It encodes CASSLGTENTEAFF. The chain combines TRBV7-2 with TRBJ1-1; possibly TRBD1 for D (6 bases). The germline V and J ends were trimmed by 1 base and 1 base, with 7 bases remaining between them. The CDR3 contains 14 residues. Germline V CDR1 and CDR2: SGHTA, FQGNSA.

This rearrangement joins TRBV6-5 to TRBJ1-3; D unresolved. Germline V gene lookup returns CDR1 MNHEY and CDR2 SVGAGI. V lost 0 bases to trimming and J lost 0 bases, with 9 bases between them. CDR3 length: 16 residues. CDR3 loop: CASSYSKQTSGNTIYF. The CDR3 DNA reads TGTGCCAGCAGTTACTCGAAACAGACCTCTGGAAACACCATATATTTT.

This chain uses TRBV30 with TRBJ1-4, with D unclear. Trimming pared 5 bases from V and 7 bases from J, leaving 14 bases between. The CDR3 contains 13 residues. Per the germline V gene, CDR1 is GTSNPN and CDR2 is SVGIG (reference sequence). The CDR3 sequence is CAWSGWEGEKLFF. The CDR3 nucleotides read TGTGCCTGGTCGGGGTGGGAAGGTGAAAAACTGTTTTTT.

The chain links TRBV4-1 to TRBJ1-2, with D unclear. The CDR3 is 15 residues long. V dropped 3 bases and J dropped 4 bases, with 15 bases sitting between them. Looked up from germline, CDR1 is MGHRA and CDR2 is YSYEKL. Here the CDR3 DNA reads TGCGCCAGCAGCCAGGAGGGCCCCCTGGGCTATGGCTACACCTTC. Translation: CASSQEGPLGYGYTF.

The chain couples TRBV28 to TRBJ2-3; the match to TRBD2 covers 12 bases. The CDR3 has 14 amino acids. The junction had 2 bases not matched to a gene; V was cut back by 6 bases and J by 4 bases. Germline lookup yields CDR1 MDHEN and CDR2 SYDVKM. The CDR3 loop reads CASRLAGGPDTQYF. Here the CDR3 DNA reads TGTGCCAGCAGACTAGCGGGGGGTCCAGATACGCAGTATTTT.

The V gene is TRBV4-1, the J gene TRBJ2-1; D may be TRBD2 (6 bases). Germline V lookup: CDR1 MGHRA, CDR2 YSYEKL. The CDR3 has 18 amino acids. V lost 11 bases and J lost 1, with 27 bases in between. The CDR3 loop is CASGASSGQILSYNEQFF. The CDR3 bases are TGCGCCTCCGGGGCAAGTAGCGGCCAAATCCTTTCCTACAATGAGCAGTTCTTC.